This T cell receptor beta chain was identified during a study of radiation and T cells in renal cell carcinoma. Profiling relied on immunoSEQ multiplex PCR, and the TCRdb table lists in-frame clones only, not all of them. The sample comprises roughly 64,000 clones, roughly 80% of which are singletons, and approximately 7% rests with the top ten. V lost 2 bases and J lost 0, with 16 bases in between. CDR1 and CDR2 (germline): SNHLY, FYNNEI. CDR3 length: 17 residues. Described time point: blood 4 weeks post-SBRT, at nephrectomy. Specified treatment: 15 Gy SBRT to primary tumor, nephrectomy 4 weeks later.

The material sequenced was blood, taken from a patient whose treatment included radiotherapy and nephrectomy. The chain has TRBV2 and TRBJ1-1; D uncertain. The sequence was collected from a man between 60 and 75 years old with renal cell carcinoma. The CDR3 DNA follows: TGTGCCAGCAGTGAAAGTTCATCCCCACCAATGAACACTGAAGCTTTCTTT. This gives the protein CASSESSSPPMNTEAFF.